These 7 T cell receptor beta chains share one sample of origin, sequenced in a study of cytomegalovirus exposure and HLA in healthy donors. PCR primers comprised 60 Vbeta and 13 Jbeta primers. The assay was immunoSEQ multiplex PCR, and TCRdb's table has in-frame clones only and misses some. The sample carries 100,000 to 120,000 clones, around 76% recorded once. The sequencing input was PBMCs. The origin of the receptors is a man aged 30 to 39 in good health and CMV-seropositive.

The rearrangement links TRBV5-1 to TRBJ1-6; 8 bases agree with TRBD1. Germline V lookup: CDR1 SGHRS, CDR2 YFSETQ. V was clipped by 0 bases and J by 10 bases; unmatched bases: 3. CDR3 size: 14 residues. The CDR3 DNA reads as TGCGCCAGCAGCTTGGCAGGGGGCGAATCACCCCTCCACTTT. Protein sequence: CASSLAGGESPLHF.

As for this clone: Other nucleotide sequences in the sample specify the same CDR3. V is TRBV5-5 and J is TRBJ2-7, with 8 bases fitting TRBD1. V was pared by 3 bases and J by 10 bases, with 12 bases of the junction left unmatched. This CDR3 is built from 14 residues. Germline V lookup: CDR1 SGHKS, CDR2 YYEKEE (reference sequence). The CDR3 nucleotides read TGTGCCAGCAGCTGGGTCGACAGGGGAGGCGAACAGTACTTC. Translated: CASSWVDRGGEQYF.

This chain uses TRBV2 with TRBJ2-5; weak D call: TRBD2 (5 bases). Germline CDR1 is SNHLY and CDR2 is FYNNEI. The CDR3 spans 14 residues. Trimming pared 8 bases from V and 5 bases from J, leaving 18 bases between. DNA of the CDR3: TGTGCCAGCGACAAGGAGGCCTCCAGGGAGACCCAGTACTTC. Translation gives CASDKEASRETQYF.

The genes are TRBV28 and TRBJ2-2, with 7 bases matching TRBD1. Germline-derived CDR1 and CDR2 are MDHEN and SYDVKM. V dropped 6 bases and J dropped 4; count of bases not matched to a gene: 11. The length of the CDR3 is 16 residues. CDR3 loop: CASRVGQTAFTGELFF. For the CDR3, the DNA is TGTGCCAGCAGGGTGGGACAGACAGCGTTCACCGGGGAGCTGTTTTTT.

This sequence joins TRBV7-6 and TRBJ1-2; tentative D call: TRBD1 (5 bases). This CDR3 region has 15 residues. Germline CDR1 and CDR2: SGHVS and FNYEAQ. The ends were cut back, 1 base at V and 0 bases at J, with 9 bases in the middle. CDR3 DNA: TGTGCCAGCAGCTTAGGGGCAGGGCCTAACTATGGCTACACCTTC. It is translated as CASSLGAGPNYGYTF. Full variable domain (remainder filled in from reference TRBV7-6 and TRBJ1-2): GAGVSQSPRYKVTKRGQDVALRCDPISGHVSLYWYRQALGQGPEFLTYFNYEAQQDKSGLPNDRFSAERPEGSISTLTIQRTEQRDSAMYRCASSLGAGPNYGYTFGSGTRLTVV.

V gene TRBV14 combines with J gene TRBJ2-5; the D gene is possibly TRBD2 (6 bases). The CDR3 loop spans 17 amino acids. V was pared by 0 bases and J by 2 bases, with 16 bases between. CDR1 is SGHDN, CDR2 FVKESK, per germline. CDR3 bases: TGTGCCAGCAGCCAAGAACTCGCCACGGCGGGGCAAGAGACCCAGTACTTC. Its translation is CASSQELATAGQETQYF.

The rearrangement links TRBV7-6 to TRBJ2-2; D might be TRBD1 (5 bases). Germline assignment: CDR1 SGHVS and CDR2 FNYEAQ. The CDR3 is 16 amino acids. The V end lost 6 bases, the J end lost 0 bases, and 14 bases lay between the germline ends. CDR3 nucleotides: TGTGCCAGCAGTCAATACAGGTTCGCGAACACCGGGGAGCTGTTTTTT. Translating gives CASSQYRFANTGELFF.